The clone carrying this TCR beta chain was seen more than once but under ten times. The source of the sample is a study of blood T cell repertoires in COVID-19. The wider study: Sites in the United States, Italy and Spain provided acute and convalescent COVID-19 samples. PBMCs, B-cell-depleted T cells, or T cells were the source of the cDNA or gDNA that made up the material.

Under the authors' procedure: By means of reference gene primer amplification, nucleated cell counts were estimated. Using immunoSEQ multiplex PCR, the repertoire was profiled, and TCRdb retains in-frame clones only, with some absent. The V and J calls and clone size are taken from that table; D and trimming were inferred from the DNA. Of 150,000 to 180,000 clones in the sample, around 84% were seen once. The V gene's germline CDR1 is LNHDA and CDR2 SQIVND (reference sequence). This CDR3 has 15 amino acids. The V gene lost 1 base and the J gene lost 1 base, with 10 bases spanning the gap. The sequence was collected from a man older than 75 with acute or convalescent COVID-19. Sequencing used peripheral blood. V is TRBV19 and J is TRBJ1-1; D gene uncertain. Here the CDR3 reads CASSIGHVRNTEAFF. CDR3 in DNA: TGTGCCAGTAGTATAGGACACGTCAGGAACACTGAAGCTTTCTTT.